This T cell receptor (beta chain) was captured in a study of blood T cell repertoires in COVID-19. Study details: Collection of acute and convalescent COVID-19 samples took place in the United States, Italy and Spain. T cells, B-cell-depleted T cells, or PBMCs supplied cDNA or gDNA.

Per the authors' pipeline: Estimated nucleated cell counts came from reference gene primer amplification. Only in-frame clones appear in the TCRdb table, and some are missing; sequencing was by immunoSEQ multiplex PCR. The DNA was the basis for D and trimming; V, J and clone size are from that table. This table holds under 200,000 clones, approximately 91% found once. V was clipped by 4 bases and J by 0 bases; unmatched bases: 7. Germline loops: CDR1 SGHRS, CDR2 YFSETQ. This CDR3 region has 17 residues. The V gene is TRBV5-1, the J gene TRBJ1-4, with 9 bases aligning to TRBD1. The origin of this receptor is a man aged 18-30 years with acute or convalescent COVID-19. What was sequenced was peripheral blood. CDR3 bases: TGCGCCAGCAGCGCTGGACAGGGGCCTTCAACTAATGAAAAACTGTTTTTT. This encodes CASSAGQGPSTNEKLFF.